The rows below give T cell receptor beta chains drawn from one sample of a study of T cells in Graves' hyperthyroidism and ophthalmopathy. TCRdb itself ran the multiplex PCR reads through MiXCR, one entry per CDR3 protein. The table has 650,000 to 700,000 distinct CDR3 sequences, around 16% seen once. Sequencing was carried out using blood. These receptors all stem from a man aged 45-65 years with Graves' hyperthyroidism. Each CDR3 is given with its conserved first and last residue. D genes are given only for firm matches. Clone size appears in some rows only: once, few, many, or a class for an expanded clone.

j_call: TRBJ1-1; clone_size: .; v_call: TRBV19; d_call: .; cdr3_nt: TGTGCCAGTAAACAGACAAACACTGAAGCTTTCTTT; cdr3_aa: CASKQTNTEAFF
j_call: TRBJ2-3; clone_size: .; v_call: TRBV6-1; d_call: TRBD2; cdr3_nt: TGTGCCAGTACCCCGGGAGGGCCAAGCACAGATACGCAGTATTTT; cdr3_aa: CASTPGGPSTDTQYF
j_call: TRBJ2-1; clone_size: many; v_call: TRBV28; d_call: TRBD1; cdr3_nt: TGTGCCAGCAGTAGACAGGGGGCCCATGAGCAGTTCTTC; cdr3_aa: CASSRQGAHEQFF
j_call: TRBJ2-1; clone_size: .; v_call: TRBV6-1; d_call: .; cdr3_nt: TGTGCCAGCAGTGATCAGGGGGGCTCCTACAATGAGCAGCTCTTC; cdr3_aa: CASSDQGGSYNEQLF
j_call: TRBJ1-2; clone_size: many; v_call: TRBV2; d_call: TRBD1; cdr3_nt: TGTGCCAGCAGGGGACAGATAGCTAACTATGGCTACACCTTC; cdr3_aa: CASRGQIANYGYTF
j_call: TRBJ1-4; clone_size: few; v_call: TRBV7-8; d_call: .; cdr3_nt: TGTGCCAGCAGCTTAGTGGGGGCTTACGAAAAACTGTTTTTT; cdr3_aa: CASSLVGAYEKLFF
j_call: TRBJ2-5; clone_size: .; v_call: TRBV10-3; d_call: TRBD1; cdr3_nt: TGTGCCATCAGTCCCGGGACAGATTCATTCCCGTTGGTCCCACCCCTCCACTTC; cdr3_aa: CAISPGTDSFPLVPPLHF
j_call: TRBJ2-1; clone_size: many; v_call: TRBV19; d_call: .; cdr3_nt: TGTGCCGTCGACAAAGGACTTCTATACAATGAGCAGTTCTTC; cdr3_aa: CAVDKGLLYNEQFF
j_call: TRBJ1-5; clone_size: few; v_call: TRBV28; d_call: .; cdr3_nt: TGTGCCAGCAGTTTCCCCAGGGGCAACAATCAGCCCCAGCATTTT; cdr3_aa: CASSFPRGNNQPQHF
j_call: TRBJ1-1; clone_size: few; v_call: TRBV28; d_call: .; cdr3_nt: TGTGCCAGCAGTTTACAGTTAAGAGCGGTCCTTATCACTGAAGCTTTCTTT; cdr3_aa: CASSLQLRAVLITEAFF
j_call: TRBJ2-7; clone_size: .; v_call: TRBV20-1; d_call: TRBD1; cdr3_nt: TGCAGTGCTAGTGGCAGGGGGTTACCCTACGAGCAGTACTTC; cdr3_aa: CSASGRGLPYEQYF
j_call: TRBJ1-6; clone_size: many; v_call: TRBV30; d_call: .; cdr3_nt: TGTGCCTGGAGTATTGGAGCGAATTCACCCCTCCACTTT; cdr3_aa: CAWSIGANSPLHF
j_call: TRBJ2-5; clone_size: many; v_call: TRBV7-2; d_call: .; cdr3_nt: TGTGCCAGCAGCTGGTGGGGGGCAGAGACCCAGTACTTC; cdr3_aa: CASSWWGAETQYF
j_call: TRBJ2-7; clone_size: many; v_call: TRBV10-3; d_call: .; cdr3_nt: TGTGCCATCAGTGGGGGGTCATACGAGCAGTACTTC; cdr3_aa: CAISGGSYEQYF
j_call: TRBJ2-6; clone_size: few; v_call: TRBV30; d_call: TRBD1; cdr3_nt: TGTGCCTGGAGGGTTAGGGGGCGTTTTGCCAACGTCCTGACTTTC; cdr3_aa: CAWRVRGRFANVLTF
j_call: TRBJ2-7; clone_size: .; v_call: TRBV10-3; d_call: TRBD2; cdr3_nt: TGTGCCATCAGTGTGGGGGTAGCGGGACCGTACGAGCAGTACTTC; cdr3_aa: CAISVGVAGPYEQYF
j_call: TRBJ2-1; clone_size: many; v_call: TRBV12-3/TRBV12-4; d_call: TRBD1; cdr3_nt: TGTGCCAGCAGTCCCGGGACAGAGAATGAGCAGTTCTTC; cdr3_aa: CASSPGTENEQFF
j_call: TRBJ2-1; clone_size: .; v_call: TRBV3-1; d_call: TRBD1; cdr3_nt: TGTGCCAGCAGCCAAAGGACAGGGACGAATAATGAGCAGTTCTTC; cdr3_aa: CASSQRTGTNNEQFF
j_call: TRBJ2-5; clone_size: .; v_call: TRBV5-4; d_call: TRBD2; cdr3_nt: TGTGCCAGCAGCTTGCGGCGCGGGAGTGGGGAGACCCAGTACTTC; cdr3_aa: CASSLRRGSGETQYF
j_call: TRBJ1-2; clone_size: .; v_call: TRBV2; d_call: .; cdr3_nt: TGTGCCAGCTCCTCAGGTGGGAATGGCTACACCTTC; cdr3_aa: CASSSGGNGYTF
j_call: TRBJ2-7; clone_size: few; v_call: TRBV10-3; d_call: TRBD1; cdr3_nt: TGTGCCATCAGTGGGACAGGGGATCTTCCCTACGAGCAGTACTTC; cdr3_aa: CAISGTGDLPYEQYF
j_call: TRBJ2-7; clone_size: many; v_call: TRBV6-2/TRBV6-3; d_call: .; cdr3_nt: TGTGCCAGCAGACCGGGACTGAGCGTGGGCGAGCAGTACTTC; cdr3_aa: CASRPGLSVGEQYF
j_call: TRBJ2-2; clone_size: few; v_call: TRBV6-2/TRBV6-3; d_call: .; cdr3_nt: TGTGCCAGCACCTTAGGGGGGGCCGGGGAGCTGTTTTTT; cdr3_aa: CASTLGGAGELFF
j_call: TRBJ2-7; clone_size: many; v_call: TRBV9; d_call: .; cdr3_nt: TGTGCCAGCAGCGCAGGGACTAACAGGGGCAGGGCCTACGAGCAGTACTTC; cdr3_aa: CASSAGTNRGRAYEQYF
j_call: TRBJ2-1; clone_size: .; v_call: TRBV3-1; d_call: .; cdr3_nt: TGTGCCAGCAGCCTCATGGGTGAGCAGTTCTTC; cdr3_aa: CASSLMGEQFF
j_call: TRBJ1-2; clone_size: .; v_call: TRBV29-1; d_call: .; cdr3_nt: TGCAGCGTTGTTGGTTGGGATGGCTACACCTTC; cdr3_aa: CSVVGWDGYTF
j_call: TRBJ2-7; clone_size: few; v_call: TRBV5-5; d_call: TRBD2; cdr3_nt: TGTGCCAGCAGCTTGGAGGGGCTCGGGGGGGAGCAGTACTTC; cdr3_aa: CASSLEGLGGEQYF
j_call: TRBJ1-6; clone_size: .; v_call: TRBV6-2/TRBV6-3; d_call: TRBD1; cdr3_nt: TGTGCCAGCAGTTCGTTGACAGGGGGCATTTCACCCCTCCACTTT; cdr3_aa: CASSSLTGGISPLHF
j_call: TRBJ2-3; clone_size: few; v_call: TRBV24-1; d_call: TRBD2; cdr3_nt: TGTGCCACCAGTGATTTGTGGAGCGGGAGTATAGATACGCAGTATTTT; cdr3_aa: CATSDLWSGSIDTQYF
j_call: TRBJ1-2; clone_size: .; v_call: TRBV7-3; d_call: .; cdr3_nt: TGTGCCAGCAGCGGTGGGACGGAAGCTAACTATGGCTACACCTTC; cdr3_aa: CASSGGTEANYGYTF
j_call: TRBJ2-1; clone_size: .; v_call: TRBV7-9; d_call: TRBD2; cdr3_nt: TGTGCCAGCAGCCCCAGGACTAGCGGGACCCTGAGCTCCTACAATGAGCAGTTCTTC; cdr3_aa: CASSPRTSGTLSSYNEQFF
j_call: TRBJ2-7; clone_size: .; v_call: TRBV6-2/TRBV6-3; d_call: TRBD1; cdr3_nt: TGTGCCAGCAGACAAACAGGGGCCTACGAGCAGTACTTC; cdr3_aa: CASRQTGAYEQYF
j_call: TRBJ2-1; clone_size: few; v_call: TRBV6-1; d_call: TRBD2; cdr3_nt: TGTGCCAGCGGACCGGGACTAGCGGCTAATGAGCAGTTCTTC; cdr3_aa: CASGPGLAANEQFF
j_call: TRBJ2-3; clone_size: .; v_call: TRBV4-1; d_call: TRBD1; cdr3_nt: TGCGCCAGCAGCCTGCCGGGGCAGGGGGACCCAGATACGCAGTATTTT; cdr3_aa: CASSLPGQGDPDTQYF
j_call: TRBJ2-7; clone_size: many; v_call: TRBV10-3; d_call: TRBD2; cdr3_nt: TGTGCCATCGCGGGGGACTCCTACGAGCAGTACTTC; cdr3_aa: CAIAGDSYEQYF
j_call: TRBJ1-5; clone_size: few; v_call: TRBV20-1; d_call: .; cdr3_nt: TGCAGCGTAGGGGGGTATAGCAATCAGCCCCAGCATTTT; cdr3_aa: CSVGGYSNQPQHF
j_call: TRBJ1-5; clone_size: few; v_call: TRBV2; d_call: TRBD1; cdr3_nt: TGTGCCAGCAGTGTCGGGACAGGGGTGGCTTTTCAGCCCCAGCATTTT; cdr3_aa: CASSVGTGVAFQPQHF